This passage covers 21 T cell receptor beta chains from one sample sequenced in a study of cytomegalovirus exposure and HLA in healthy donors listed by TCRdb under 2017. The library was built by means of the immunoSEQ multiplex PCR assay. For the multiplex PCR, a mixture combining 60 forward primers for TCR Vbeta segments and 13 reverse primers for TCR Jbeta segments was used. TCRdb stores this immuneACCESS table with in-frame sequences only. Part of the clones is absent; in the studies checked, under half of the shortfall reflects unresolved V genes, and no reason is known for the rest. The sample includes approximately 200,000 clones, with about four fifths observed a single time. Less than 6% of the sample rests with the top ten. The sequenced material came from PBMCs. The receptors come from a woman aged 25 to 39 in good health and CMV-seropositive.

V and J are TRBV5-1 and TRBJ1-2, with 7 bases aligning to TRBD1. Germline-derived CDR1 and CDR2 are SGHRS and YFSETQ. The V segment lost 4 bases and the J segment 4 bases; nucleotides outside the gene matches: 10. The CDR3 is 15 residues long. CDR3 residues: CASSTTGWETYGYTF. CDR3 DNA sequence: TGCGCCAGCAGCACGACAGGGTGGGAGACCTATGGCTACACCTTC.

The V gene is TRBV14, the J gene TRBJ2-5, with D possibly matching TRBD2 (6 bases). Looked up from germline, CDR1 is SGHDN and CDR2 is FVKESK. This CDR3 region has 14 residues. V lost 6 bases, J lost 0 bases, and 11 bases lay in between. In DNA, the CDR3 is TGTGCCAGCAGAATTAGCGGAAACCAAGAGACCCAGTACTTC. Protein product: CASRISGNQETQYF.

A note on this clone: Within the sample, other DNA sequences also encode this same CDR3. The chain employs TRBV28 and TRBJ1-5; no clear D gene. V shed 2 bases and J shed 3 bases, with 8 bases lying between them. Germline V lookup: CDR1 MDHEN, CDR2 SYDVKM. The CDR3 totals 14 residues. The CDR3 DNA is TGTGCCAGCAGTTTAGGCGACTACAATCAGCCCCAGCATTTT. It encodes CASSLGDYNQPQHF. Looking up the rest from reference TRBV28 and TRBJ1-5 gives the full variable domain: DVKVTQSSRYLVKRTGEKVFLECVQDMDHENMFWYRQDPGLGLRLIYFSYDVKMKEKGDIPEGYSVSREKKERFSLILESASTNQTSMYLCASSLGDYNQPQHFGDGTRLSIL.

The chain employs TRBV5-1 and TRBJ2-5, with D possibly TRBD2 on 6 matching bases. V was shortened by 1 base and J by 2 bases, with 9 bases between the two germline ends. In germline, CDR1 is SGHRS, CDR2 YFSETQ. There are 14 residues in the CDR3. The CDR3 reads CASSLSGVQETQYF. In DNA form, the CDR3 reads TGCGCCAGCAGCTTGTCGGGGGTACAAGAGACCCAGTACTTC.

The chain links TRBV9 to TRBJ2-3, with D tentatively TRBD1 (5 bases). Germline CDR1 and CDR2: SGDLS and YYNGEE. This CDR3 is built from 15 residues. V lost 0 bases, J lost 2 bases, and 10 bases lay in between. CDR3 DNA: TGTGCCAGCAGCGTAGGTAACGGACACACAGATACGCAGTATTTT. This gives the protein CASSVGNGHTDTQYF. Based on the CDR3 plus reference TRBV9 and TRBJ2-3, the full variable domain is DSGVTQTPKHLITATGQRVTLRCSPRSGDLSVYWYQQSLDQGLQFLIQYYNGEERAKGNILERFSAQQFPDLHSELNLSSLELGDSALYFCASSVGNGHTDTQYFGPGTRLTVL.

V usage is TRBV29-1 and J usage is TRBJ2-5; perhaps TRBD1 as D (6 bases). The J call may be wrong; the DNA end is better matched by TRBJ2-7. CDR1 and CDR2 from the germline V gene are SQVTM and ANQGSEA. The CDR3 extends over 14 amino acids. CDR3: CSVEIRGSSYEQYF. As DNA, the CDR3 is TGCAGCGTGGAAATCAGGGGTAGCTCCTACGAGCAGTACTTC.

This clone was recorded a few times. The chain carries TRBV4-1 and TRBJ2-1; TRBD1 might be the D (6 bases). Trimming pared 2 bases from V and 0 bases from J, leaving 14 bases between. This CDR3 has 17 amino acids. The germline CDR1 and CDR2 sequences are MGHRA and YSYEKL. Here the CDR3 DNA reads TGCGCCAGCAGCCAACTTCTGACAGGCCTCTCCTACAATGAGCAGTTCTTC. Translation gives CASSQLLTGLSYNEQFF.

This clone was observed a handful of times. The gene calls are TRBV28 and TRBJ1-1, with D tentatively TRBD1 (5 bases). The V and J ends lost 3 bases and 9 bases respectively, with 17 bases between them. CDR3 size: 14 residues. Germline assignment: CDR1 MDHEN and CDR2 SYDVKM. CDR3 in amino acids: CASSLYRGRGQAFF. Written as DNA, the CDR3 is TGTGCCAGCAGTTTGTATAGGGGAAGAGGACAAGCTTTCTTT.

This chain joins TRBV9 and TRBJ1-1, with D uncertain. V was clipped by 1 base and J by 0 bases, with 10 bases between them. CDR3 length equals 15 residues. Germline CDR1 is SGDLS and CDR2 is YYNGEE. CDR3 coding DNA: TGTGCCAGCAGCGTATATCCAGGCTTGAACACTGAAGCTTTCTTT. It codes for CASSVYPGLNTEAFF.

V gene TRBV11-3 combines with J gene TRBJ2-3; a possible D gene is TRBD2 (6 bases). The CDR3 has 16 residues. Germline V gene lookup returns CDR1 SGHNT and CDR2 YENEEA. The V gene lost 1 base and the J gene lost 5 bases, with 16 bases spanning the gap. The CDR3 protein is CASSLGRGGVLDTQYF. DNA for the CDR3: TGTGCCAGCAGCTTAGGGCGGGGAGGCGTACTAGATACGCAGTATTTT.

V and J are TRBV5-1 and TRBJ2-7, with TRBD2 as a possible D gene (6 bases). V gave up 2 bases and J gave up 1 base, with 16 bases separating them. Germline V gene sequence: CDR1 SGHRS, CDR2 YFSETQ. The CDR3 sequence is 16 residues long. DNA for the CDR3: TGCGCCAGCAGCTTAGGCTCCCTAGCGAGGTCCTACGAGCAGTACTTC. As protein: CASSLGSLARSYEQYF.

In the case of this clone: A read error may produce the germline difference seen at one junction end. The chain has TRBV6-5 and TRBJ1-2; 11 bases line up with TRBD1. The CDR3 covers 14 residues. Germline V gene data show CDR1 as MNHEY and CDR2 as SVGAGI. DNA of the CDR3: TGTACCAGCAGTTACGGGACAGGGGGCTATGGCTACACCTTC. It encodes CTSSYGTGGYGYTF.

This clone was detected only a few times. CDR3 bases: TGTGCCTGGGGCGACGGCGATAACTATGGCTACACCTTC. This translates into CAWGDGDNYGYTF. J is TRBJ1-2 and V is TRBV5-4; tentative D call: TRBD1 (5 bases). In germline, CDR1 is SGHNT, CDR2 YYREEE (reference sequence). V was trimmed by 10 bases and J by 1 base, leaving 14 bases between them. This CDR3 has 13 amino acids.

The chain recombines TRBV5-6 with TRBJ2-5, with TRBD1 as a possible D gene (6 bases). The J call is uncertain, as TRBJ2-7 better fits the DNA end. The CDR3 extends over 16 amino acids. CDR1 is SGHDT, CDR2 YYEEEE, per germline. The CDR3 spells CASSLRGGGSENEQYF. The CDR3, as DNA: TGTGCCAGCAGCCTCCGAGGTGGGGGCTCAGAAAACGAGCAGTACTTC.

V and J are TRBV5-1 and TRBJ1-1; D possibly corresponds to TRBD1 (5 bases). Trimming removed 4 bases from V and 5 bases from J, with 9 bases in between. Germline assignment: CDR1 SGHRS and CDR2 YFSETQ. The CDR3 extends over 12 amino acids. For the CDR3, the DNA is TGCGCCAGCAGCCGGGGGGGGACTGAAGCTTTCTTT. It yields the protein CASSRGGTEAFF.

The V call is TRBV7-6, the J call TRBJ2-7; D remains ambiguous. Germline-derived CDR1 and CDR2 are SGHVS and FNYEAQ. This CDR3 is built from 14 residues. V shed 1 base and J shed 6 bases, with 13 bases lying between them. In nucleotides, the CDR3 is TGTGCCAGCAGCTTAGGGCAGGTGGGTCTCGAGCAGTACTTC. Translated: CASSLGQVGLEQYF.

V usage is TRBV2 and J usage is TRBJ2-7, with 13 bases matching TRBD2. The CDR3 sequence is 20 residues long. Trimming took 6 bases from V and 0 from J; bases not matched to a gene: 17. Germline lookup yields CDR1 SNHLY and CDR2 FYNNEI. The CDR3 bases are TGTGCCAGCAGGAGTAGAGTTCTAGGACTAGCGGGAGATGTCTCCTACGAGCAGTACTTC. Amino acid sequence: CASRSRVLGLAGDVSYEQYF. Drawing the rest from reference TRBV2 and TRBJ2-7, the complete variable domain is EPEVTQTPSHQVTQMGQEVILRCVPISNHLYFYWYRQILGQKVEFLVSFYNNEISEKSEIFDDQFSVERPDGSNFTLKIRSTKLEDSAMYFCASRSRVLGLAGDVSYEQYFGPGTRLTVT.

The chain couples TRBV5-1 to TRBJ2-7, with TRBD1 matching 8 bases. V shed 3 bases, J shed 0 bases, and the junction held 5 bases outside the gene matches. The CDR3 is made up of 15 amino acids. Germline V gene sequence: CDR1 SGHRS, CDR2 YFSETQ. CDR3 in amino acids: CASSWDRSGSYEQYF. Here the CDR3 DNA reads TGCGCCAGCAGCTGGGACAGGTCGGGCTCCTACGAGCAGTACTTC.

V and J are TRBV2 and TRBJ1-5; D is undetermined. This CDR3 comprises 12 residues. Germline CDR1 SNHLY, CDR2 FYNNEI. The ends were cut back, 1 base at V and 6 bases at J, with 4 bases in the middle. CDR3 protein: CASSEGGQPQHF. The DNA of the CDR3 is TGTGCCAGCAGTGAAGGAGGTCAGCCCCAGCATTTT.

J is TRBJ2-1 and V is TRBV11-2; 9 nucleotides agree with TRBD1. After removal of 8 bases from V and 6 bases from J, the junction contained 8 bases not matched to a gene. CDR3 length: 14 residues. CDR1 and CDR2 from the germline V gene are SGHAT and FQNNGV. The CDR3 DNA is TGTGCCAGCCGGACAGGGGCCGCCCCCAATGAGCAGTTCTTC. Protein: CASRTGAAPNEQFF. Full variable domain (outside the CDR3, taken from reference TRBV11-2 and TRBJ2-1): EAGVAQSPRYKIIEKRQSVAFWCNPISGHATLYWYQQILGQGPKLLIQFQNNGVVDDSQLPKDRFSAERLKGVDSTLKIQPAKLEDSAVYLCASRTGAAPNEQFFGPGTRLTVL.

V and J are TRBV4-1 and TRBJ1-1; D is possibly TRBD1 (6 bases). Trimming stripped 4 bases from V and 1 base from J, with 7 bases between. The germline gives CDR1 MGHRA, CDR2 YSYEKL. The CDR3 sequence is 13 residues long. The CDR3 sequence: CASSLQGNTEAFF. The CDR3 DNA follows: TGCGCCAGCAGCCTACAGGGGAACACTGAAGCTTTCTTT.